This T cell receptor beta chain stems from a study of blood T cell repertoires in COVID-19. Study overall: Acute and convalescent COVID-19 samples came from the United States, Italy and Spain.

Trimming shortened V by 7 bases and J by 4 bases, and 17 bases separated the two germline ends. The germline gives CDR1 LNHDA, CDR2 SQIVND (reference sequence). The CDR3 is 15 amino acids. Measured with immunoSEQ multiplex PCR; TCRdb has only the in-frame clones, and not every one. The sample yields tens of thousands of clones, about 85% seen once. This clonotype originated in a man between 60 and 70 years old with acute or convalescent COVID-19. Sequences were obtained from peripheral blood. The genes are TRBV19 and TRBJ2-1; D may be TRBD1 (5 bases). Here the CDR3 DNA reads TGTGCCAGTACCCCCCAGGGATCCTTTTACAATGAGCAGTTCTTC. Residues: CASTPQGSFYNEQFF.